Included here is one T cell receptor beta chain sequence, with context. The CDR3 totals 15 residues. CDR1 and CDR2 from the germline V gene are MDHEN and SYDVKM. V gave up 5 bases and J gave up 0 bases, with 10 bases separating them. Libraries were prepared by immunoSEQ multiplex PCR; TCRdb keeps only in-frame clonotypes and omits some of them. This table has 30,000 to 40,000 clones, 87% appearing once. This specimen comes from a study of STAT5B mutations in CD4+ large granular lymphocyte leukemia. Source material: CD4+ T cells from blood buffy coats. The clonotype comes from a human donor in good health. This chain connects TRBV28 to TRBJ2-2; maybe TRBD1 (6 bases). CDR3 coding DNA: TGTGCCAGCAGTACCTCAGGGGCGAACACCGGGGAGCTGTTTTTT. It specifies CASSTSGANTGELFF.